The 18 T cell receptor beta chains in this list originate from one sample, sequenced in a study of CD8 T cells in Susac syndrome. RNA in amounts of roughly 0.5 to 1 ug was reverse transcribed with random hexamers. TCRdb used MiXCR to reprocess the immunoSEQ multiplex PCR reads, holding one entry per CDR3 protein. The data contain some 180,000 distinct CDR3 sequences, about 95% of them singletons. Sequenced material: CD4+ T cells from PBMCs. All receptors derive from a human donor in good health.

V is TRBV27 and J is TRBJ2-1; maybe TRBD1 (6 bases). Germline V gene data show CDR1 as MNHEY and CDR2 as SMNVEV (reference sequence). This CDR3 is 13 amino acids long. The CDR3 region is CDLQGFPYNEQFF. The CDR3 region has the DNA TGTGATCTACAGGGTTTTCCCTACAATGAGCAGTTCTTC.

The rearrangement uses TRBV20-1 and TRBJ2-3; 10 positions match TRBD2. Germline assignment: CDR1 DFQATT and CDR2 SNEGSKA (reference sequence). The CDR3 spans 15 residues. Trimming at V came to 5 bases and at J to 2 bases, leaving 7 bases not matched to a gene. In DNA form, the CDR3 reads TGCAGTGCTGGAGCGGGAGGGCCTGCCACAGATACGCAGTATTTT. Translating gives CSAGAGGPATDTQYF.

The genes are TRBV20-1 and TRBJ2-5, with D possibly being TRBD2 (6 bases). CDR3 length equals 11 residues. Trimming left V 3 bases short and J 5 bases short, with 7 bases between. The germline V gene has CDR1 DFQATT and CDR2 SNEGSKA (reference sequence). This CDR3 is CSASGGETQYF. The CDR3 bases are TGCAGTGCTAGTGGGGGGGAGACCCAGTACTTC.

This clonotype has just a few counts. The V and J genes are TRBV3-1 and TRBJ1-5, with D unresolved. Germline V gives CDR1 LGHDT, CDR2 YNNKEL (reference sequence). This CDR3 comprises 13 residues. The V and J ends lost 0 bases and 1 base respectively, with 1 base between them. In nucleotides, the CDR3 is TGTGCCAGCAGCCAAGACAGCAATCAGCCCCAGCATTTT. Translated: CASSQDSNQPQHF. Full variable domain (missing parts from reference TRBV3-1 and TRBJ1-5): DTAVSQTPKYLVTQMGNDKSIKCEQNLGHDTMYWYKQDSKKFLKIMFSYNNKELIINETVPNRFSPKSPDKAHLNLHINSLELGDSAVYFCASSQDSNQPQHFGDGTRLSIL.

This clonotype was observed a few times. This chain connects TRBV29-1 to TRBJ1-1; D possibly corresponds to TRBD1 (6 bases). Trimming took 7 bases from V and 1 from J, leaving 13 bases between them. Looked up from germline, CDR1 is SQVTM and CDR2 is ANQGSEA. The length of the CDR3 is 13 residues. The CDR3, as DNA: TGCAGCGCCTCGGAGGGGGGGAACACTGAAGCTTTCTTT. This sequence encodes CSASEGGNTEAFF. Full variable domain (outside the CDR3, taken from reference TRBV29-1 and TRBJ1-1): SAVISQKPSRDICQRGTSLTIQCQVDSQVTMMFWYRQQPGQSLTLIATANQGSEATYESGFVIDKFPISRPNLTFSTLTVSNMSPEDSSIYLCSASEGGNTEAFFGQGTRLTVV.

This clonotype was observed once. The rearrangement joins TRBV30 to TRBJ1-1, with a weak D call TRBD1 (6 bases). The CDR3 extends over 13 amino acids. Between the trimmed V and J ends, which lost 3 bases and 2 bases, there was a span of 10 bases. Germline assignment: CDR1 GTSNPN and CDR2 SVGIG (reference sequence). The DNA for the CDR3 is TGTGCCTGGAGCATAGGGGGTAACACTGAAGCTTTCTTT. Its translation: CAWSIGGNTEAFF.

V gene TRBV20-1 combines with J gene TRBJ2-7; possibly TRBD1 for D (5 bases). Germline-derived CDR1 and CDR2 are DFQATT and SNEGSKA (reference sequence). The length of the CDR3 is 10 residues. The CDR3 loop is CGAVAYEQYF. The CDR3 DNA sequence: TGCGGGGCCGTAGCCTACGAGCAGTACTTC.

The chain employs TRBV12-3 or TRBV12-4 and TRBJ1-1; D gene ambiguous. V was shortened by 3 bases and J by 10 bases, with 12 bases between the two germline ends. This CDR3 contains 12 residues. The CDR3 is CASSLEPAGAFF. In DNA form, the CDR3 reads TGTGCCAGCAGTTTGGAACCAGCCGGAGCTTTCTTT.

The CDR3 loop is CASSPVPLNYGYTF. The DNA for the CDR3 is TGTGCCAGCAGCCCCGTTCCCCTGAACTATGGCTACACCTTC. This chain uses TRBV7-6 with TRBJ1-2; D gene unclear. Germline V gives CDR1 SGHVS, CDR2 FNYEAQ. The CDR3 consists of 14 residues. V lost 5 bases and J 2 bases, leaving 12 bases between the germline ends.

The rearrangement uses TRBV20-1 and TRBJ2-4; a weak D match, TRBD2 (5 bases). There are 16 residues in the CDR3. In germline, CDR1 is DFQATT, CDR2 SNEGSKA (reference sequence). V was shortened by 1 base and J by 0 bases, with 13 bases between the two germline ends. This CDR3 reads CSARARTAGAKNIQYF. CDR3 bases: TGCAGTGCTAGAGCCAGGACTGCCGGAGCCAAAAACATTCAGTACTTC.

Here the CDR3 reads CASSPGQDRSRYTF. The CDR3 DNA sequence: TGTGCCAGCTCTCCGGGACAGGACCGTTCTCGATACACCTTC. This chain uses TRBV18 with TRBJ1-2; 8 positions agree with TRBD1. Germline CDR1 is KGHSH and CDR2 is LQKENI. The CDR3 has 14 amino acids. The V gene end was trimmed by 6 bases and the J gene end by 11 bases; junction bases not matched to a gene: 14.

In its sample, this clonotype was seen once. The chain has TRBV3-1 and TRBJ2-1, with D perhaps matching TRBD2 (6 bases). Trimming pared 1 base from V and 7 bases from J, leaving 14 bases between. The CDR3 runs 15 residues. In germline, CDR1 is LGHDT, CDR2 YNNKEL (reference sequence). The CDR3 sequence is CASSQGTNLRNEQFF. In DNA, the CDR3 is TGTGCCAGCAGCCAAGGGACTAATTTACGAAATGAGCAGTTCTTC.

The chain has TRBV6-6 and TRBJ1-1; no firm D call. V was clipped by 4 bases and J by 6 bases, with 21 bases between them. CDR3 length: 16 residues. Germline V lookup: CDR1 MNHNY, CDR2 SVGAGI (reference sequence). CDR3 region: CASSSTTTKGNPEAFF. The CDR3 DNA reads TGTGCCAGCAGTTCTACGACGACAAAGGGTAACCCTGAAGCTTTCTTT.

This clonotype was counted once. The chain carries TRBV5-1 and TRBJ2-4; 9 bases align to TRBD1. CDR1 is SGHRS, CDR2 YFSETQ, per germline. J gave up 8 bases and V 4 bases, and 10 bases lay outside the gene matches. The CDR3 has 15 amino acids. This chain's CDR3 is CASSRNGQGTDIQYF. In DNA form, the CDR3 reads TGCGCCAGCAGCAGGAATGGACAGGGGACGGACATTCAGTACTTC.

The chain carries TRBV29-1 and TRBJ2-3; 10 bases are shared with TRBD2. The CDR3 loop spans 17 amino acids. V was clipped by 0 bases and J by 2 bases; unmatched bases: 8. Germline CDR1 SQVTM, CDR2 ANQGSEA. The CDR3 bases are TGCAGCGTTGAAGACCTGGCTAGCGGGGGCTTCACAGATACGCAGTATTTT. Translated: CSVEDLASGGFTDTQYF.

CDR3 nucleotide sequence: TGTGCCTGGAGTGCGGGGACTAGCGGGGCCTACGAGCAGTACTTC. It translates to CAWSAGTSGAYEQYF. This chain connects TRBV30 to TRBJ2-7; 13 positions agree with TRBD2. This CDR3 region has 15 residues. Trimming cost V 1 base and J 2 bases; bases outside gene matches: 2. Germline-derived CDR1 and CDR2 are GTSNPN and SVGIG (reference sequence).

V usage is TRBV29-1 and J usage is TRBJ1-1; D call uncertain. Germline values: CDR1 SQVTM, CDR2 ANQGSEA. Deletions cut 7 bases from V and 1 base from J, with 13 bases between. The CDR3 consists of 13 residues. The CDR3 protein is CSGGSTRNTEAFF. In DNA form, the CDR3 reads TGCAGCGGTGGGAGCACTCGGAACACTGAAGCTTTCTTT.

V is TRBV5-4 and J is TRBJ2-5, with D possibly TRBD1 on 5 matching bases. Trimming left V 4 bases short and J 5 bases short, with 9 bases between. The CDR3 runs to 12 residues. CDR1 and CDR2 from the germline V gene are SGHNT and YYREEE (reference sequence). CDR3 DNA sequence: TGTGCCAGCAGCGTCGACAGTGAGACCCAGTACTTC. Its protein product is CASSVDSETQYF. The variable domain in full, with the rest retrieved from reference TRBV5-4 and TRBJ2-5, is ETGVTQSPTHLIKTRGQQVTLRCSSQSGHNTVSWYQQALGQGPQFIFQYYREEENGRGNFPPRFSGLQFPNYSSELNVNALELDDSALYLCASSVDSETQYFGPGTRLLVL.